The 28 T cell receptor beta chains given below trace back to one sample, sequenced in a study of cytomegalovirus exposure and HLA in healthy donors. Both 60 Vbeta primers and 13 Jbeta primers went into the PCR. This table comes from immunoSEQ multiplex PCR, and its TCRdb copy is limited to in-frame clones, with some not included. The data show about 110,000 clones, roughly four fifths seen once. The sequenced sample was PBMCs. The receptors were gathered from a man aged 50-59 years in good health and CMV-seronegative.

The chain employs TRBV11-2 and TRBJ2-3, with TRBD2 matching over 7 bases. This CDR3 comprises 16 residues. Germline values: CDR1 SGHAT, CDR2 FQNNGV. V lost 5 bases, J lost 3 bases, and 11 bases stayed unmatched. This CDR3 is CASSLTGGVGTDTQYF. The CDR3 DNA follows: TGTGCCAGCAGCCTGACTGGGGGGGTAGGGACAGATACGCAGTATTTT.

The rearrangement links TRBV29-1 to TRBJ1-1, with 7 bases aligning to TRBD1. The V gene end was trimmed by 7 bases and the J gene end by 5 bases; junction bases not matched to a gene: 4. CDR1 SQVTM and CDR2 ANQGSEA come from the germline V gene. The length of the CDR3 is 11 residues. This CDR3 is CSASGGTEAFF. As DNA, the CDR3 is TGCAGCGCGTCAGGGGGAACTGAAGCTTTCTTT. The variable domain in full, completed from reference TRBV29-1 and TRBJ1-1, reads SAVISQKPSRDICQRGTSLTIQCQVDSQVTMMFWYRQQPGQSLTLIATANQGSEATYESGFVIDKFPISRPNLTFSTLTVSNMSPEDSSIYLCSASGGTEAFFGQGTRLTVV.

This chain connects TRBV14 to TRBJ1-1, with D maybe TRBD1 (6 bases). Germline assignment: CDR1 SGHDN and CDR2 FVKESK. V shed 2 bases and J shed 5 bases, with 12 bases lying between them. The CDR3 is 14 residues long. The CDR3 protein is CASSQIQGGTEAFF. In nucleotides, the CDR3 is TGTGCCAGCAGCCAAATACAGGGTGGAACTGAAGCTTTCTTT.

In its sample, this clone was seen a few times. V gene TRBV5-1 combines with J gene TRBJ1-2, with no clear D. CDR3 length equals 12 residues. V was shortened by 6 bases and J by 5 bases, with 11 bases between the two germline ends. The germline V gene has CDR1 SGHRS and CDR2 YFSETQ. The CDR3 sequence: CASTEGAYGYTF. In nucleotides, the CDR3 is TGCGCCAGCACTGAGGGTGCTTATGGCTACACCTTC.

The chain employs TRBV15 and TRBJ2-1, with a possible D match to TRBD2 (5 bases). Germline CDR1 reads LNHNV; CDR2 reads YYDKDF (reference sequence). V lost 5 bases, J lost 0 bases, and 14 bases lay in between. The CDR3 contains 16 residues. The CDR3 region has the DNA TGTGCCACCAGCCCCCCACTAGGGATCTCCTACAATGAGCAGTTCTTC. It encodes CATSPPLGISYNEQFF.

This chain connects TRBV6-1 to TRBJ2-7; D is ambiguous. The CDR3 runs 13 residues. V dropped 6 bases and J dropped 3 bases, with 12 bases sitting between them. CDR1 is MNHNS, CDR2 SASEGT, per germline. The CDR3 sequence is CASSRQHFYEQYF. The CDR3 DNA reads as TGTGCCAGCAGCAGGCAACACTTCTACGAGCAGTACTTC.

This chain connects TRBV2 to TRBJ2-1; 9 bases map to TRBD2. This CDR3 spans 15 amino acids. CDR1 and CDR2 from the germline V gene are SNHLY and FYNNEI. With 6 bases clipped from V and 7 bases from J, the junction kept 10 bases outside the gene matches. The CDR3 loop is CASRSSGGGRNEQFF. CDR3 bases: TGTGCCAGCAGGAGTAGCGGGGGTGGTAGAAATGAGCAGTTCTTC.

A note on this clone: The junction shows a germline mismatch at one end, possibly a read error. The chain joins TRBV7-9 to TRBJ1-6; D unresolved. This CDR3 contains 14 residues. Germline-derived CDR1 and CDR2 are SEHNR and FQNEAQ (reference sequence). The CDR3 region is CSSSLGPGNSPLHF. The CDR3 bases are TGTTCCAGCAGCCTGGGCCCGGGGAATTCACCCCTCCACTTT.

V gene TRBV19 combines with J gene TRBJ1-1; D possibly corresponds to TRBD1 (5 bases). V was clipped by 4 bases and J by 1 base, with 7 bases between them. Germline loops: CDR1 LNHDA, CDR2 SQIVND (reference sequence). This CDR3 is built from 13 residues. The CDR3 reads CASSKGQNTEAFF. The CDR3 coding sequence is TGTGCCAGTAGTAAAGGACAGAACACTGAAGCTTTCTTT. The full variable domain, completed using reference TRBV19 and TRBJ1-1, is DGGITQSPKYLFRKEGQNVTLSCEQNLNHDAMYWYRQDPGQGLRLIYYSQIVNDFQKGDIAEGYSVSREKKESFPLTVTSAQKNPTAFYLCASSKGQNTEAFFGQGTRLTVV.

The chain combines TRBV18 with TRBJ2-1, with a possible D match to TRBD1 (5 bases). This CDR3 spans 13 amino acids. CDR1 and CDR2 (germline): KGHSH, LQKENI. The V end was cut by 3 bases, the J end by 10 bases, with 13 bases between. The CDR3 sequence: CASSPSTEGEQFF. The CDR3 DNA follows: TGTGCCAGCTCACCGTCGACAGAAGGGGAGCAGTTCTTC.

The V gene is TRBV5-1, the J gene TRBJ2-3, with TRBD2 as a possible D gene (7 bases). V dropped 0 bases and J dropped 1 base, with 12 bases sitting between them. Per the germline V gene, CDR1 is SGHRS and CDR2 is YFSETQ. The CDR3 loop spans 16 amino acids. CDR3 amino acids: CASSLEGGPGTDTQYF. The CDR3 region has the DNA TGCGCCAGCAGCTTGGAGGGGGGGCCCGGCACAGATACGCAGTATTTT. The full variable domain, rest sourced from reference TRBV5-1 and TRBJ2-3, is KAGVTQTPRYLIKTRGQQVTLSCSPISGHRSVSWYQQTPGQGLQFLFEYFSETQRNKGNFPGRFSGRQFSNSRSEMNVSTLELGDSALYLCASSLEGGPGTDTQYFGPGTRLTVL.

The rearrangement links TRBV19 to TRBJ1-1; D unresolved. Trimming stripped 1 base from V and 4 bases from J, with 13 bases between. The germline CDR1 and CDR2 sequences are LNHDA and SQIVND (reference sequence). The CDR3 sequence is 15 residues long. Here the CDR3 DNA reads TGTGCCAGTAGTATAGCCCCCAGGCCAGCCACTGAAGCTTTCTTT. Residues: CASSIAPRPATEAFF.

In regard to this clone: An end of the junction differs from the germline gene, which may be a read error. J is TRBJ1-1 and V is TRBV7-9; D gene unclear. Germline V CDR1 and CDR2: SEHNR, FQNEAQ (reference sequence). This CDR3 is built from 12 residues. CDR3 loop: CSSSFTRGEAFF. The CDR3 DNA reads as TGTTCCAGCAGCTTTACCCGGGGTGAAGCTTTCTTT.

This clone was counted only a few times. This CDR3 is CASSEASGYTDTQYF. In nucleotides, the CDR3 is TGCGCCAGCAGTGAGGCTAGCGGGTACACAGATACGCAGTATTTT. The rearrangement joins TRBV10-1 to TRBJ2-3, with 8 bases aligning to TRBD2. Germline values: CDR1 WNHNN, CDR2 SYGVQD (reference sequence). V was clipped by 2 bases and J by 2 bases; unmatched bases: 3. This CDR3 contains 15 residues.

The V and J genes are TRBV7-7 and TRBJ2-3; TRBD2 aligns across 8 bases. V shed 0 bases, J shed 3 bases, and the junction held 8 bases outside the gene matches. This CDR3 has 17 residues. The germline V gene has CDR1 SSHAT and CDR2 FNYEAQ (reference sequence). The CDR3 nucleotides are TGTGCCAGCAGCTTAGCGATTGGGGCTAGCGGGACAGATACGCAGTATTTT. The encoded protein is CASSLAIGASGTDTQYF.

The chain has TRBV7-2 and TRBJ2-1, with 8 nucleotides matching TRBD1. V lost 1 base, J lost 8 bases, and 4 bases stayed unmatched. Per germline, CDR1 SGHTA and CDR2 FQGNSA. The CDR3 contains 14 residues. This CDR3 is CASSLVTGEDEQFF. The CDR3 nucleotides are TGTGCCAGCAGCTTAGTGACAGGGGAGGATGAGCAGTTCTTC.

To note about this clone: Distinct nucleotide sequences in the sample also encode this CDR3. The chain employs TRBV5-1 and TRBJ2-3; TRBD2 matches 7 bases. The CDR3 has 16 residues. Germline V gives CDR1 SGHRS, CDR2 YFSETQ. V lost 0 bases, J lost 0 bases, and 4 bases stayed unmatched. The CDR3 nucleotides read TGCGCCAGCAGCTTGGGCCTAGCGGTTAGCACAGATACGCAGTATTTT. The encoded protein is CASSLGLAVSTDTQYF.

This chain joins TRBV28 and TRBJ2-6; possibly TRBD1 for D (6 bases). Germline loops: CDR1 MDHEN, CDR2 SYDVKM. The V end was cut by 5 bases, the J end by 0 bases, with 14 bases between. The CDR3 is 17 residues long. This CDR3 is CASSNTDRSSGANVLTF. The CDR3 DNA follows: TGTGCCAGCAGTAACACGGACAGAAGCTCTGGGGCCAACGTCCTGACTTTC.

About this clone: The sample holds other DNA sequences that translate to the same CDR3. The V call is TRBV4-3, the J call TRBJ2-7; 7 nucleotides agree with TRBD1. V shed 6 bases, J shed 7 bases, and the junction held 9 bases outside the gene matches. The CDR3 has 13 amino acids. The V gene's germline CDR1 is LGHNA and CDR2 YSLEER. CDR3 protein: CASSRDRVREQYF. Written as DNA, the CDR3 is TGCGCCAGCAGTCGAGACAGGGTGCGAGAGCAGTACTTC.

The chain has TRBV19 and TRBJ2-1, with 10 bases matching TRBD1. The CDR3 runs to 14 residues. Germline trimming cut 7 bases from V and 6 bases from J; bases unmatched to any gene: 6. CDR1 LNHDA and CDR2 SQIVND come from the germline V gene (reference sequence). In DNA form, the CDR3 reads TGTGCCAGTATGGGGACAGGGGCGATCAATGAGCAGTTCTTC. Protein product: CASMGTGAINEQFF.

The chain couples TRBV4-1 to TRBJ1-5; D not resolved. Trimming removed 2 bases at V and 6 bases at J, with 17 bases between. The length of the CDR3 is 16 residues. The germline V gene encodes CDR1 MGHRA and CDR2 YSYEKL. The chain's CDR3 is CASSQSGKPGGQPQHF. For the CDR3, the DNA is TGCGCCAGCAGCCAATCGGGGAAGCCGGGCGGTCAGCCCCAGCATTTT.

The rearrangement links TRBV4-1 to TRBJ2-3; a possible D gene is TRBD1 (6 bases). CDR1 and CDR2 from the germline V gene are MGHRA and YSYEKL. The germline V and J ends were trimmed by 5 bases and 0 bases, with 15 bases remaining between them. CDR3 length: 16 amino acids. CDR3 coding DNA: TGCGCCAGCAGCAAAACAGGGCGGACAAGCACAGATACGCAGTATTTT. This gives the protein CASSKTGRTSTDTQYF.

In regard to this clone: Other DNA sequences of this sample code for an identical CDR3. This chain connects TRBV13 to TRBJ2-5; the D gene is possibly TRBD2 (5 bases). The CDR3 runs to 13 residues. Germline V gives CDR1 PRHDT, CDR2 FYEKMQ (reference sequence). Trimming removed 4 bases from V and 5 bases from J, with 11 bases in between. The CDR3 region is CASSSPRGETQYF. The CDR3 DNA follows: TGTGCCAGCAGCTCCCCGCGAGGGGAGACCCAGTACTTC.

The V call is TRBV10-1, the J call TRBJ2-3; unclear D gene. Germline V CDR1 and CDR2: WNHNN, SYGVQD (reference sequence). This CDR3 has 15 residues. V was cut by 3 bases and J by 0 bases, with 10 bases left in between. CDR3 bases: TGCGCCAGCAGTGATTTAGTGACAAGCACAGATACGCAGTATTTT. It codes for CASSDLVTSTDTQYF.

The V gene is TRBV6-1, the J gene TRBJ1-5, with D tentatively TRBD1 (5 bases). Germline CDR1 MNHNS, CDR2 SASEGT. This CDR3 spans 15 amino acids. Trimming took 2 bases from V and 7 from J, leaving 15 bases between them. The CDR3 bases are TGTGCCAGCAGTGAAAGACCAGGGACTTGGCAGCCCCAGCATTTT. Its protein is CASSERPGTWQPQHF.

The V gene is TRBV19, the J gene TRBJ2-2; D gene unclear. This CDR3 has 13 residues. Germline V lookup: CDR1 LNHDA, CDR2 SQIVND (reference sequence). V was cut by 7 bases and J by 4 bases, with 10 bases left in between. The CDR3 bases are TGTGCCAGTACGGCGACGGGCACCGGGGAGCTGTTTTTT. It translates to CASTATGTGELFF.

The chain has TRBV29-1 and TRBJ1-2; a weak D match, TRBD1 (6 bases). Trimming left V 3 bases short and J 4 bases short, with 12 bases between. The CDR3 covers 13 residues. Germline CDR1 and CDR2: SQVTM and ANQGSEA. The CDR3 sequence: CSVETGLTYGYTF. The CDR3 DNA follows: TGCAGCGTTGAGACAGGACTGACCTATGGCTACACCTTC.

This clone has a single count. CDR3 amino acids: CASSPRHDNEKLFF. The CDR3 nucleotides are TGTGCCAGCTCACCGAGACATGATAATGAAAAACTGTTTTTT. The V gene is TRBV18, the J gene TRBJ1-4, with no clear D. The germline V gene encodes CDR1 KGHSH and CDR2 LQKENI. This CDR3 is 14 amino acids long. V was shortened by 3 bases and J by 4 bases, with 9 bases between the two germline ends. The full variable domain, rest sourced from reference TRBV18 and TRBJ1-4, is NAGVMQNPRHLVRRRGQEARLRCSPMKGHSHVYWYRQLPEEGLKFMVYLQKENIIDESGMPKERFSAEFPKEGPSILRIQQVVRGDSAAYFCASSPRHDNEKLFFGSGTQLSVL.